This passage covers 17 T cell receptor beta chains from one sample sequenced in a study of blood T cell repertoires in COVID-19. Here immunoSEQ multiplex PCR was the method, and the copy in TCRdb shows in-frame clones only, minus some. The profile shows 200,000 to 250,000 clones, around three quarters of them singletons. The sequencing sample was made of peripheral blood. The receptors here all came from an older woman with acute or convalescent COVID-19.

The chain carries TRBV30 and TRBJ1-6; a possible D gene is TRBD1 (6 bases). The CDR3 spans 13 residues. Germline V gene data show CDR1 as GTSNPN and CDR2 as SVGIG (reference sequence). V gave up 7 bases and J gave up 3 bases, with 10 bases separating them. The CDR3 DNA sequence: TGTGCCTCCGCCAGGGGCTATAATTCACCCCTCCACTTT. It codes for CASARGYNSPLHF.

This clone was detected once. The chain is built from TRBV11-1 and TRBJ1-1, with unresolved D. This CDR3 is built from 13 residues. Trimming cost V 3 bases and J 4 bases, with 9 bases left between them. CDR1 SGHAT and CDR2 FQDESV come from the germline V gene (reference sequence). The CDR3 bases are TGTGCCAGCAGCTTGGCGGAAGCCACTGAAGCTTTCTTT. It translates to CASSLAEATEAFF.

This clone occurred a few times. The rearrangement joins TRBV29-1 to TRBJ1-1, with D possibly matching TRBD1 (5 bases). This CDR3 is built from 13 residues. Trimming stripped 8 bases from V and 3 bases from J, with 16 bases between. CDR1 is SQVTM and CDR2 is ANQGSEA in the germline V gene. Here the CDR3 reads CSTEPDSDTEAFF. The CDR3 nucleotides read TGCAGCACGGAACCAGACAGTGACACTGAAGCTTTCTTT. Supplemented by reference TRBV29-1 and TRBJ1-1, the full variable domain reads SAVISQKPSRDICQRGTSLTIQCQVDSQVTMMFWYRQQPGQSLTLIATANQGSEATYESGFVIDKFPISRPNLTFSTLTVSNMSPEDSSIYLCSTEPDSDTEAFFGQGTRLTVV.

V is TRBV5-1 and J is TRBJ2-5, with 9 bases matching TRBD1. Germline values: CDR1 SGHRS, CDR2 YFSETQ. V lost 4 bases, J lost 1 base, and 5 bases stayed unmatched. This CDR3 contains 15 residues. CDR3 nucleotides: TGCGCCAGCAGCCGACAGGGGGGGTCCCAAGAGACCCAGTACTTC. Translated, it gives CASSRQGGSQETQYF.

V and J are TRBV19 and TRBJ2-7; D gene unclear. Trimming removed 5 bases from V and 6 bases from J, with 11 bases in between. This CDR3 comprises 12 residues. Germline CDR1 is LNHDA and CDR2 is SQIVND (reference sequence). The CDR3 nucleotides are TGTGCCAGTAGTCCGCCTTTTAGCGAGCAGTACTTC. Its protein is CASSPPFSEQYF.

The V call is TRBV6-6, the J call TRBJ1-1; D may be TRBD1 (5 bases). Germline V gives CDR1 MNHNY, CDR2 SVGAGI (reference sequence). The length of the CDR3 is 14 residues. Between the trimmed V and J ends, which lost 0 bases and 8 bases, there was a span of 13 bases. In nucleotides, the CDR3 is TGTGCCAGCAGTTACTCGGGGCCCTACGGGGAAGCTTTCTTT. This codes for CASSYSGPYGEAFF.

V usage is TRBV6-7 and J usage is TRBJ2-7; 9 positions match TRBD1. TRBV6-7 falls under the ORF class, with uncertain function. The V and J ends lost 5 bases and 4 bases, in that order; junction bases with no gene match: 6. This CDR3 spans 14 amino acids. The CDR3 is CASSHRGRKYEQYF. As DNA, the CDR3 is TGTGCCAGCAGTCACAGGGGGCGGAAGTACGAGCAGTACTTC.

The rearrangement uses TRBV3-1 (or the pseudogene TRBV3-2) and TRBJ1-4; D unclear. V was cut by 0 bases and J by 7 bases, with 9 bases left in between. This CDR3 contains 14 residues. Germline assignment: CDR1 LGHDT and CDR2 YNNKEL (reference sequence). CDR3 region: CASSQDPGGEKLFF. The CDR3 DNA sequence: TGTGCCAGCAGCCAAGACCCTGGCGGTGAAAAACTGTTTTTT.

The chain has TRBV27 and TRBJ2-1; TRBD2 aligns across 14 bases. This CDR3 has 17 amino acids. Per the germline V gene, CDR1 is MNHEY and CDR2 is SMNVEV (reference sequence). V lost 5 bases, J lost 5 bases, and 8 bases stayed unmatched. The CDR3 DNA reads as TGTGCCAGCAGTCCCTCGGGGGGACTAGCGGGGGACAATGAGCAGTTCTTC. Amino acids: CASSPSGGLAGDNEQFF.

This chain joins TRBV6-1 and TRBJ2-7; unclear D gene. Per germline, CDR1 MNHNS and CDR2 SASEGT. Deletions cut 1 base from V and 5 bases from J, with 18 bases between. The CDR3 is 16 amino acids. Written as DNA, the CDR3 is TGTGCCAGCAGTGAAGTGTGGGTAACACCAGGCGACGAGCAGTACTTC. Translating gives CASSEVWVTPGDEQYF.

This clone occurred once. The genes are TRBV6-6 and TRBJ2-5; 10 bases are shared with TRBD2. The V gene's germline CDR1 is MNHNY and CDR2 SVGAGI (reference sequence). The CDR3 has 14 residues. V shed 5 bases, J shed 7 bases, and the junction held 7 bases outside the gene matches. CDR3 sequence reads: CASSNLAGVTTQYF. In nucleotides, the CDR3 is TGTGCCAGCAGTAACCTAGCGGGAGTGACGACCCAGTACTTC.

The V gene is TRBV7-2, the J gene TRBJ1-6, with D unclear. The V end was cut by 5 bases, the J end by 9 bases, with 14 bases between. This CDR3 is 14 amino acids long. Germline loops: CDR1 SGHTA, CDR2 FQGNSA. The CDR3 DNA follows: TGTGCCAGCAGCCCACAATATACGGGTTCACCCCTCCACTTT. This codes for CASSPQYTGSPLHF. Supplemented by reference TRBV7-2 and TRBJ1-6, the full variable domain reads GAGVSQSPSNKVTEKGKDVELRCDPISGHTALYWYRQSLGQGLEFLIYFQGNSAPDKSGLPSDRFSAERTGGSVSTLTIQRTQQEDSAVYLCASSPQYTGSPLHFGNGTRLTVT.

The CDR3 DNA follows: TGTGCCAGTAGTATAGGGAGCCGGGGAGTCACTGAAGCTTTCTTT. It yields the protein CASSIGSRGVTEAFF. The chain recombines TRBV19 with TRBJ1-1, with D unclear. The germline V gene has CDR1 LNHDA and CDR2 SQIVND (reference sequence). The V end lost 1 base, the J end lost 4 bases, and 13 bases lay between the germline ends. The CDR3 runs 15 residues.

The chain recombines TRBV18 with TRBJ1-3; TRBD1 aligns across 7 bases. Germline V CDR1 and CDR2: KGHSH, LQKENI. This CDR3 is 16 amino acids long. V lost 10 bases and J lost 0; bases outside the gene matches: 12. CDR3: CATNQGTESSGNTIYF. For the CDR3, the DNA is TGTGCCACCAACCAGGGGACAGAGAGCTCTGGAAACACCATATATTTT.

The J gene is TRBJ2-3, the V gene TRBV27; 8 bases align to TRBD1. Germline V CDR1 and CDR2: MNHEY, SMNVEV (reference sequence). The J segment lost 2 bases and the V segment lost 2 bases, leaving 15 bases of the junction unmatched. The CDR3 has 19 amino acids. The CDR3 bases are TGTGCCAGCAGTTTAATCAATGGAGGACAGGGAGCTATCACAGATACGCAGTATTTT. Amino acid sequence: CASSLINGGQGAITDTQYF.

The chain uses TRBV24-1 and TRBJ2-3, with D hard to call. Per the germline V gene, CDR1 is KGHDR and CDR2 is SFDVKD. The CDR3 contains 16 residues. V was clipped by 1 base and J by 1 base, with 11 bases between them. DNA for the CDR3: TGTGCCACCAGTGATTTATCACAGTCGGGCACAGATACGCAGTATTTT. Its protein product is CATSDLSQSGTDTQYF.

This sequence joins TRBV19 and TRBJ2-3; 13 bases line up with TRBD2. With 3 bases clipped from V and 3 bases from J, the junction kept 9 bases outside the gene matches. This CDR3 contains 18 residues. CDR1 is LNHDA, CDR2 SQIVND, per germline (reference sequence). The CDR3 coding sequence is TGTGCCAGTAGTATCAAACTTGGGACTAGCGGGATAACAGATACGCAGTATTTT. This gives the protein CASSIKLGTSGITDTQYF.